One sample yielded the 23 T cell receptor beta chains listed below, sequenced in a study of blood T cell repertoires in COVID-19. Sequencing used immunoSEQ multiplex PCR; TCRdb keeps in-frame clones, though not all of them. The repertoire has about 180,000 clones, over 80% of them found once; the top ten carry roughly 1.5%. Sequenced input: peripheral blood. The receptors derive from a woman aged 50 to 60 with acute or convalescent COVID-19.

The chain has TRBV29-1 and TRBJ1-1; 8 positions match TRBD1. CDR1 and CDR2 from the germline V gene are SQVTM and ANQGSEA. With 6 bases clipped from V and 4 bases from J, the junction kept 4 bases outside the gene matches. CDR3 length: 12 residues. CDR3 sequence (DNA): TGCAGCGTGATGACAGGGGTCACTGAAGCTTTCTTT. Protein sequence: CSVMTGVTEAFF.

CDR3 in DNA: TGTGCCAGCAGCGTAGGGGACAGGGTCAACGAGCAGTACTTC. Its translation is CASSVGDRVNEQYF. The chain has TRBV9 and TRBJ2-7; 9 bases match TRBD1. Germline-derived CDR1 and CDR2 are SGDLS and YYNGEE. The CDR3 has 14 amino acids. V lost 0 bases and J lost 5; bases outside the gene matches: 3.

For the CDR3, the DNA is TGTGCCAGCAGCTTTGGGGGAGGGCCCTACGAGCAGTACTTC. Amino acid sequence: CASSFGGGPYEQYF. The chain recombines TRBV7-2 with TRBJ2-7; 7 bases map to TRBD2. CDR3 size: 14 residues. J was trimmed by 2 bases and V by 3 bases; bases with no gene match: 4. Germline V gene data show CDR1 as SGHTA and CDR2 as FQGNSA.

The genes are TRBV9 and TRBJ2-3, with 11 nucleotides matching TRBD2. The germline V gene has CDR1 SGDLS and CDR2 YYNGEE. J gave up 7 bases and V 0 bases, and 7 bases lay outside the gene matches. The CDR3 extends over 16 amino acids. DNA for the CDR3: TGTGCCAGCAGCGTAGATGATAGCGGGGGGGCGAATACGCAGTATTTT. Residues: CASSVDDSGGANTQYF. Together with reference TRBV9 and TRBJ2-3, the CDR3 gives the full variable domain: DSGVTQTPKHLITATGQRVTLRCSPRSGDLSVYWYQQSLDQGLQFLIQYYNGEERAKGNILERFSAQQFPDLHSELNLSSLELGDSALYFCASSVDDSGGANTQYFGPGTRLTVL.

In its sample, this clone was seen a few times. The V gene is TRBV6-5, the J gene TRBJ2-7; 7 bases map to TRBD1. The V and J ends lost 0 bases and 2 bases, in that order; junction bases with no gene match: 4. The germline gives CDR1 MNHEY, CDR2 SVGAGI. There are 15 residues in the CDR3. The CDR3 loop is CASSYSVTGAYEQYF. DNA of the CDR3: TGTGCCAGCAGTTACTCCGTAACAGGGGCCTACGAGCAGTACTTC.

J is TRBJ2-1 and V is TRBV4-2; 9 nucleotides agree with TRBD2. Germline assignment: CDR1 LGHNA and CDR2 YNFKEQ. V was clipped by 1 base and J by 6 bases; unmatched bases: 22. CDR3 size: 21 residues. CDR3 sequence reads: CASSQVGAGGLKIRLANEQFF. The CDR3 DNA reads as TGTGCCAGCAGCCAAGTGGGCGCGGGGGGGCTCAAGATCCGGCTCGCCAATGAGCAGTTCTTC.

This clone was counted only a few times. The chain carries TRBV20-1 and TRBJ1-1; D gene unclear. Germline-derived CDR1 and CDR2 are DFQATT and SNEGSKA (reference sequence). CDR3 length: 15 residues. V was pared by 3 bases and J by 9 bases, with 23 bases between. The CDR3 nucleotides read TGCAGTGCTAGTCAGGAGGGCCACTCACAAGACAAAGCTTTCTTT. Protein sequence: CSASQEGHSQDKAFF.

Turning to this clone: A junction boundary mismatches the germline segment, possibly from a read error. The V and J genes are TRBV25-1 and TRBJ2-1; the match to TRBD1 covers 9 bases. Per the germline V gene, CDR1 is MGHDK and CDR2 is SYGVNS. This CDR3 spans 16 amino acids. CDR3 bases: TGTGCCAGCAGTGAATTAGGACAGGGGTCGGTCAATGGGCAGTTCTTC. Translation gives CASSELGQGSVNGQFF.

V usage is TRBV5-4 and J usage is TRBJ1-1, with no clear D. The CDR3 has 14 residues. Per germline, CDR1 SGHNT and CDR2 YYREEE (reference sequence). Trimming shortened V by 3 bases and J by 2 bases, and 11 bases separated the two germline ends. DNA for the CDR3: TGTGCCAGCAGCTCGCTACAGCAAAACACTGAAGCTTTCTTT. It is translated as CASSSLQQNTEAFF.

The V call is TRBV4-1, the J call TRBJ2-1; 7 bases agree with TRBD2. The germline V gene has CDR1 MGHRA and CDR2 YSYEKL. After removal of 3 bases from V and 15 bases from J, the junction contained 14 bases not matched to a gene. This CDR3 is built from 14 residues. The CDR3 DNA reads TGCGCCAGCAGCCAGAATATAGCGGGTGGCGGGTGGTTCTTC. This codes for CASSQNIAGGGWFF.

The chain combines TRBV30 with TRBJ2-2; TRBD1 is a possible D gene (6 bases). CDR3 length: 13 amino acids. Germline assignment: CDR1 GTSNPN and CDR2 SVGIG (reference sequence). Trimming pared 4 bases from V and 4 bases from J, leaving 10 bases between. CDR3 coding DNA: TGTGCCTGGACGGCAGGGGTCACCGGGGAGCTGTTTTTT. It translates to CAWTAGVTGELFF.

The chain combines TRBV2 with TRBJ1-1; D is uncertain. V was shortened by 4 bases and J by 0 bases, with 9 bases between the two germline ends. The germline V gene has CDR1 SNHLY and CDR2 FYNNEI. CDR3 length equals 14 residues. The CDR3 bases are TGTGCCAGCAGTGTTACAGAGATGAACACTGAAGCTTTCTTT. It yields the protein CASSVTEMNTEAFF.

This sequence joins TRBV6-5 and TRBJ2-7, with 8 bases identical to TRBD1. CDR1 is MNHEY, CDR2 SVGAGI, per germline. The CDR3 is 14 amino acids. The ends lost 0 bases at V and 6 bases at J; junction bases unmatched: 4. DNA of the CDR3: TGTGCCAGCAGTTACTCGGGGACAGGAGTCGAGCAGTACTTC. Its protein is CASSYSGTGVEQYF.

The gene calls are TRBV9 and TRBJ1-1, with D hard to call. In germline, CDR1 is SGDLS, CDR2 YYNGEE. The length of the CDR3 is 16 residues. The V end lost 0 bases, the J end lost 0 bases, and 12 bases lay between the germline ends. This chain's CDR3 is CASSVVPEPMNTEAFF. The CDR3 bases are TGTGCCAGCAGCGTAGTCCCGGAGCCGATGAACACTGAAGCTTTCTTT. Full variable domain (remainder filled in from reference TRBV9 and TRBJ1-1): DSGVTQTPKHLITATGQRVTLRCSPRSGDLSVYWYQQSLDQGLQFLIQYYNGEERAKGNILERFSAQQFPDLHSELNLSSLELGDSALYFCASSVVPEPMNTEAFFGQGTRLTVV.

The rearrangement uses TRBV7-2 and TRBJ1-6, with 7 bases matching TRBD1. Trimming at V came to 3 bases and at J to 0 bases, leaving 5 bases not matched to a gene. Germline V gene sequence: CDR1 SGHTA, CDR2 FQGNSA. CDR3 length equals 17 residues. The CDR3 loop reads CASSFLQGSSYNSPLHF. CDR3 coding DNA: TGTGCCAGCAGCTTTCTACAGGGGAGCTCCTATAATTCACCCCTCCACTTT.

V and J are TRBV6-6 and TRBJ2-3; TRBD2 agrees at 8 bases. V lost 6 bases and J lost 7; bases outside the gene matches: 9. Germline CDR1 is MNHNY and CDR2 is SVGAGI (reference sequence). There are 14 residues in the CDR3. For the CDR3, the DNA is TGTGCCAGCAGCAACGGGGGGGGACGGTATACGCAGTATTTT. Translating gives CASSNGGGRYTQYF.

The gene calls are TRBV27 and TRBJ1-2; 8 bases agree with TRBD1. The germline V gene encodes CDR1 MNHEY and CDR2 SMNVEV (reference sequence). The CDR3 runs to 16 residues. The ends lost 0 bases at V and 2 bases at J; junction bases unmatched: 5. CDR3 DNA sequence: TGTGCCAGCAGTTTATCCCAGGACAGGGAGAACTATGGCTACACCTTC. Protein: CASSLSQDRENYGYTF.

This rearrangement joins TRBV11-2 to TRBJ2-2; no definite D call. Germline V gives CDR1 SGHAT, CDR2 FQNNGV. The CDR3 covers 14 residues. V was trimmed by 8 bases and J by 2 bases, leaving 12 bases between them. The CDR3, as DNA: TGTGCCAGCCTATTTCCCGGTAACACCGGGGAGCTGTTTTTT. Translating gives CASLFPGNTGELFF.

In its sample, this clone was seen once. The V and J genes are TRBV4-3 and TRBJ1-2; TRBD1 agrees at 9 bases. This CDR3 comprises 16 residues. CDR1 is LGHNA, CDR2 YSLEER, per germline. The V segment lost 3 bases and the J segment 5 bases; nucleotides outside the gene matches: 10. The CDR3 DNA is TGCGCCAGCAGCCAGGGACAGGGATCCTTCTCGTATGGCTACACCTTC. It specifies CASSQGQGSFSYGYTF.

V and J are TRBV25-1 and TRBJ2-1; the match to TRBD2 covers 14 bases. The CDR3 extends over 16 amino acids. V lost 6 bases, J lost 6 bases, and 7 bases stayed unmatched. CDR1 MGHDK and CDR2 SYGVNS come from the germline V gene. The CDR3 region is CASRSLGTSGGNEQFF. The CDR3 DNA follows: TGTGCCAGCAGGTCCTTAGGGACTAGCGGGGGCAATGAGCAGTTCTTC.

The chain links TRBV3-1 (or the pseudogene TRBV3-2) to TRBJ1-3; D unclear. CDR1 and CDR2 from the germline V gene are LGHDT and YNNKEL (reference sequence). CDR3 length: 16 residues. The V and J ends lost 1 base and 0 bases respectively, with 10 bases between them. In nucleotides, the CDR3 is TGTGCCAGCAGCCAAGCGGTGGGCCACTCTGGAAACACCATATATTTT. Encoded protein: CASSQAVGHSGNTIYF.

This rearrangement joins TRBV6-6 to TRBJ1-1; no firm D call. This CDR3 region has 13 residues. Trimming stripped 6 bases from V and 0 bases from J, with 8 bases between. Germline V gene sequence: CDR1 MNHNY, CDR2 SVGAGI (reference sequence). CDR3 DNA sequence: TGTGCCAGCAGACCGGGAGTGAACACTGAAGCTTTCTTT. This sequence encodes CASRPGVNTEAFF.

V usage is TRBV7-2 and J usage is TRBJ1-1, with TRBD1 matching over 8 bases. CDR1 is SGHTA and CDR2 is FQGNSA in the germline V gene. This CDR3 region has 15 residues. Trimming cost V 4 bases and J 0 bases; bases outside gene matches: 4. The CDR3 DNA sequence: TGTGCCAGCAGCTCACAGGGGGATCTGAACACTGAAGCTTTCTTT. Its translation is CASSSQGDLNTEAFF.